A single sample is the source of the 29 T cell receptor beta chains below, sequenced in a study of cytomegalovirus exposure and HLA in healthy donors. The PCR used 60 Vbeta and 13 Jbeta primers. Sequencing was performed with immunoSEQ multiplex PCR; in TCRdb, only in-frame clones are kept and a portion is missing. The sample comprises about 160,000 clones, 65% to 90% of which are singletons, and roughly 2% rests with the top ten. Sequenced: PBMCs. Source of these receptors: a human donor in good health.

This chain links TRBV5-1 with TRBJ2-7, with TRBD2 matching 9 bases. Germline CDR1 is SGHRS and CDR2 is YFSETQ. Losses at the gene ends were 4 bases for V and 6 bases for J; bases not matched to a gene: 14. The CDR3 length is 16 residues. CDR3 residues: CASSNDPGLAGFEQYF. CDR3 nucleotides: TGCGCCAGCAGCAACGACCCGGGGCTAGCGGGGTTCGAGCAGTACTTC.

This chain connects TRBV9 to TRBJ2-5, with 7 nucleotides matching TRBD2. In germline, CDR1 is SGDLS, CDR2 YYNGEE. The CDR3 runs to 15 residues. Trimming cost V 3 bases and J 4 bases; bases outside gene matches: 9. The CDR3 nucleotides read TGTGCCAGCAGCGGTGGGGGGAGGGACGGAGAGACCCAGTACTTC. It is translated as CASSGGGRDGETQYF.

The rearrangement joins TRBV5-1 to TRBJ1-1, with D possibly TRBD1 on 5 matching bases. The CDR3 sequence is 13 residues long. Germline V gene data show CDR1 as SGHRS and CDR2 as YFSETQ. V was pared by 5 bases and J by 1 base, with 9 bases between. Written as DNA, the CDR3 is TGCGCCAGCAGAAACACAGGGAACACTGAAGCTTTCTTT. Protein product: CASRNTGNTEAFF.

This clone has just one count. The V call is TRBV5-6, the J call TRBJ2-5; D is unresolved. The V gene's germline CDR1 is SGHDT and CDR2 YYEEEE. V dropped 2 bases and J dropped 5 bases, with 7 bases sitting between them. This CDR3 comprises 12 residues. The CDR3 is CASSFVQETQYF. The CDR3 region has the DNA TGTGCCAGCAGCTTTGTACAGGAGACCCAGTACTTC. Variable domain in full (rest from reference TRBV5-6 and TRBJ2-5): DAGVTQSPTHLIKTRGQQVTLRCSPKSGHDTVSWYQQALGQGPQFIFQYYEEEERQRGNFPDRFSGHQFPNYSSELNVNALLLGDSALYLCASSFVQETQYFGPGTRLLVL.

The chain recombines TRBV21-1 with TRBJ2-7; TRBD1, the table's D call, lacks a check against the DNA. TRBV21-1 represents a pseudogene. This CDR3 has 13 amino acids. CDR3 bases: TGTGCCAGTAACAGGGTGGGTGCTCGCGAGCAGTACTTC. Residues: CASNRVGAREQYF.

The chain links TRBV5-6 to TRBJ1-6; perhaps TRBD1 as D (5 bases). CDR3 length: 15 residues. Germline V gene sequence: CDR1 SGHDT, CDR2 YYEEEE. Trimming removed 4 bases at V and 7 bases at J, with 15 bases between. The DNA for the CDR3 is TGTGCCAGCAGCGTGGGGGGGACTTGGAATTCACCCCTCCACTTT. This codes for CASSVGGTWNSPLHF.

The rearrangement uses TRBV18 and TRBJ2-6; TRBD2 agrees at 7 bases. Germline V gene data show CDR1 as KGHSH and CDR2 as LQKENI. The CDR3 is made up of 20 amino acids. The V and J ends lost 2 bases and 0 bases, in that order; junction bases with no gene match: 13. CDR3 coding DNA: TGTGCCAGCTCACCAACAGAGCGGGGTAGAACTCTCTCTGGGGCCAACGTCCTGACTTTC. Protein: CASSPTERGRTLSGANVLTF.

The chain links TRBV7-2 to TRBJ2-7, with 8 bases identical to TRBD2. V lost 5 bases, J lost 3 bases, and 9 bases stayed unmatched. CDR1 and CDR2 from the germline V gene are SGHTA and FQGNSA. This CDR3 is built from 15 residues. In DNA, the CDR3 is TGTGCCAGCAGCCTAAGGGCGGGGGGCATCTACGAGCAGTACTTC. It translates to CASSLRAGGIYEQYF.

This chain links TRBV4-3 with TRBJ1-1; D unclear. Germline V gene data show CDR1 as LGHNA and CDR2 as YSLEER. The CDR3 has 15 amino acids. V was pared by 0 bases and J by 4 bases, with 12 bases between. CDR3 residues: CASSQDNREATEAFF. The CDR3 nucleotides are TGCGCCAGCAGCCAAGATAATAGAGAGGCCACTGAAGCTTTCTTT.

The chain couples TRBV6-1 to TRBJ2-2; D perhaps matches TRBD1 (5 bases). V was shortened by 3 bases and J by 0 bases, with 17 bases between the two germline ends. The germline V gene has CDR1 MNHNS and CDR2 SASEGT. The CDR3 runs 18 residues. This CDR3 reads CASSEAITGRANTGELFF. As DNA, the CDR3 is TGTGCCAGCAGTGAGGCTATTACAGGCAGGGCGAACACCGGGGAGCTGTTTTTT.

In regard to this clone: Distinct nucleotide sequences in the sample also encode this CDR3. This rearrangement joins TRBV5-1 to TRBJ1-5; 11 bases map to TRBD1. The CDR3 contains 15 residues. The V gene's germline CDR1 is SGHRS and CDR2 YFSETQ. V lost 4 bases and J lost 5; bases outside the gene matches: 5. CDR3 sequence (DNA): TGCGCCAGCAGCCTAGGGACAGGGGGAGATCAGCCCCAGCATTTT. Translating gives CASSLGTGGDQPQHF.

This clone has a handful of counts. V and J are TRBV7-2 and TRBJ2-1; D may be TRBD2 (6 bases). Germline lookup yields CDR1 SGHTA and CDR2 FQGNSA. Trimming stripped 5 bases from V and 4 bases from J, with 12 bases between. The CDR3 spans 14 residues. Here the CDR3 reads CASSRLDNYNEQFF. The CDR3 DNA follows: TGTGCCAGCAGCCGACTAGACAATTACAATGAGCAGTTCTTC.

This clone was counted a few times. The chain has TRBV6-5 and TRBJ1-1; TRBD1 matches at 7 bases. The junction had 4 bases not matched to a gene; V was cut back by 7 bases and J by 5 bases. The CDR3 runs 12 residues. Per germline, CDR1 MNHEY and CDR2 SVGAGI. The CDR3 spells CASTRQGTEAFF. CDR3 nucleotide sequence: TGTGCCAGCACCCGACAGGGAACTGAAGCTTTCTTT.

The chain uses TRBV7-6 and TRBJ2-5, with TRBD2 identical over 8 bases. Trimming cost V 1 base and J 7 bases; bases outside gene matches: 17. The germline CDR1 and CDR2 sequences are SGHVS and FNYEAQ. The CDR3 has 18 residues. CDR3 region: CASSLDVWRGANLGTQYF. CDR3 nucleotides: TGTGCCAGCAGCTTAGACGTCTGGCGGGGGGCCAATTTGGGGACCCAGTACTTC.

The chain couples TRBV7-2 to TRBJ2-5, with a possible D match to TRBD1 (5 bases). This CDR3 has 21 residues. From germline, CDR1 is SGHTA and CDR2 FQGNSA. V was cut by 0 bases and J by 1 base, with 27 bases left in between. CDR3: CASSLAHSILGQGSIQETQYF. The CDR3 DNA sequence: TGTGCCAGCAGCTTAGCGCATTCAATCCTTGGGCAGGGTTCTATCCAAGAGACCCAGTACTTC. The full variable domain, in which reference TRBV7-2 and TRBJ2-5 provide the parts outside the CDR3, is GAGVSQSPSNKVTEKGKDVELRCDPISGHTALYWYRQSLGQGLEFLIYFQGNSAPDKSGLPSDRFSAERTGGSVSTLTIQRTQQEDSAVYLCASSLAHSILGQGSIQETQYFGPGTRLLVL.

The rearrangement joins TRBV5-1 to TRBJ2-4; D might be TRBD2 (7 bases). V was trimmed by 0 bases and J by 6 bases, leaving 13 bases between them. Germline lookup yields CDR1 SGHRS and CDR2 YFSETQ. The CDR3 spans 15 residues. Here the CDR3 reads CASSLASRGGNIQYF. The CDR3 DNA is TGCGCCAGCAGCTTGGCCTCGAGGGGGGGAAACATTCAGTACTTC.

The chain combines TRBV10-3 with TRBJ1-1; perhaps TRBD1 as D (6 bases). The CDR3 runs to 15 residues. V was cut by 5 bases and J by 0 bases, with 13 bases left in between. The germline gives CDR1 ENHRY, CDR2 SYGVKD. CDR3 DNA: TGTGCCATCAGTCCCAGGGGTCCCCTGAACACTGAAGCTTTCTTT. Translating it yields CAISPRGPLNTEAFF.

The DNA for the CDR3 is TGTGCCAGCAGCAAGGGACAGGGACCATTGAGGGCTTTCTTT. This encodes CASSKGQGPLRAFF. V gene TRBV14 combines with J gene TRBJ1-1; 9 positions match TRBD1. The germline gives CDR1 SGHDN, CDR2 FVKESK. The CDR3 extends over 14 amino acids. V gave up 5 bases and J gave up 11 bases; unmatched junction bases: 12.

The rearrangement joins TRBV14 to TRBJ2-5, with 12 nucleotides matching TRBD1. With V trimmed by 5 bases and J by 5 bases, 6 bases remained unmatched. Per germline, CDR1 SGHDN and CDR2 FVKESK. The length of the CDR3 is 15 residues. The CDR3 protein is CASSVRDRGLETQYF. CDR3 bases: TGTGCCAGCAGCGTCCGGGACAGGGGGCTGGAGACCCAGTACTTC. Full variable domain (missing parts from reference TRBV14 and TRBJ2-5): EAGVTQFPSHSVIEKGQTVTLRCDPISGHDNLYWYRRVMGKEIKFLLHFVKESKQDESGMPNNRFLAERTGGTYSTLKVQPAELEDSGVYFCASSVRDRGLETQYFGPGTRLLVL.

The CDR3, as DNA: TGTGCCAGCAGCCCAGGACTAGCGGGGGGGCGTGATGAGCAGTTCTTC. Protein product: CASSPGLAGGRDEQFF. This chain links TRBV7-6 with TRBJ2-1; 15 bases are a match to TRBD2. The CDR3 consists of 16 residues. V dropped 5 bases and J dropped 8; count of bases not matched to a gene: 7. Germline assignment: CDR1 SGHVS and CDR2 FNYEAQ.

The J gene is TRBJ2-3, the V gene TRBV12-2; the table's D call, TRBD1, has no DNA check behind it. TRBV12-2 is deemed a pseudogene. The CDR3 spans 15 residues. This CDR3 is CASRHILIRTDTQYF. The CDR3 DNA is TGTGCAAGTCGCCACATTTTAATCCGGACAGATACACAGTATTTT.

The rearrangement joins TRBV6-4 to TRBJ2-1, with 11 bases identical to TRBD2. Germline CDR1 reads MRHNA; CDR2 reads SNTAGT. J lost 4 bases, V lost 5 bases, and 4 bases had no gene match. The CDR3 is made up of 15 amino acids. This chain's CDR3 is CASSIAGGGYNEQFF. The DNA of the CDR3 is TGTGCCAGCAGTATAGCGGGGGGGGGATACAATGAGCAGTTCTTC.

The CDR3 reads CASSDGTGAYEQYF. CDR3 DNA: TGTGCCAGCAGTGACGGGACGGGAGCCTACGAGCAGTACTTC. The V gene is TRBV2, the J gene TRBJ2-7; the D gene is possibly TRBD2 (6 bases). CDR3 length: 14 amino acids. V lost 3 bases and J 2 bases, leaving 11 bases between the germline ends. Germline lookup yields CDR1 SNHLY and CDR2 FYNNEI.

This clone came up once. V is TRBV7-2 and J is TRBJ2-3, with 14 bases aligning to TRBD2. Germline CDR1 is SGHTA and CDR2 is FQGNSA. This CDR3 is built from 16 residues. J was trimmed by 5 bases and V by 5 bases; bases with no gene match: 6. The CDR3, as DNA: TGTGCCAGCAGCCTGACTAGCGGGGGGGCTGTAGATACGCAGTATTTT. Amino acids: CASSLTSGGAVDTQYF.

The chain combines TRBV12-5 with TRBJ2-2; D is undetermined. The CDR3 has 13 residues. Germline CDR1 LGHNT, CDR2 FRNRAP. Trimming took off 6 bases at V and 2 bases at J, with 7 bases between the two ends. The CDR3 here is CASGLLNTGELFF. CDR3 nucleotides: TGTGCTAGTGGGCTTCTAAACACCGGGGAGCTGTTTTTT.

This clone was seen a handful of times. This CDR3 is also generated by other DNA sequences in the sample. CDR3 residues: CASSETGYGYTF. The CDR3 DNA reads TGTGCCAGCAGCGAGACAGGGTATGGCTACACCTTC. The gene calls are TRBV6-1 and TRBJ1-2, with 7 bases lining up with TRBD1. The junction had 3 bases not matched to a gene; V was cut back by 6 bases and J by 5 bases. The CDR3 length is 12 residues. Germline V gene data show CDR1 as MNHNS and CDR2 as SASEGT.

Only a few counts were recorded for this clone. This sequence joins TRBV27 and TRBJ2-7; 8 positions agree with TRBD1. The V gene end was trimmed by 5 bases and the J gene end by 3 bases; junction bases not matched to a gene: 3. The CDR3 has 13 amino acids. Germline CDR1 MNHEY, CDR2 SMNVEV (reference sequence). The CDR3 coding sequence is TGTGCCAGCAGTCACGGACAGGGCTACGAGCAGTACTTC. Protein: CASSHGQGYEQYF.

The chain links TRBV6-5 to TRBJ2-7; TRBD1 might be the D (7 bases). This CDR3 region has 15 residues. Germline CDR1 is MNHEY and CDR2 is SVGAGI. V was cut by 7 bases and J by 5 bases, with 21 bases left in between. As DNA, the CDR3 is TGTGCCAGCACCAACGCGGGACAGTTGTACGACGAGCAGTACTTC. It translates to CASTNAGQLYDEQYF.

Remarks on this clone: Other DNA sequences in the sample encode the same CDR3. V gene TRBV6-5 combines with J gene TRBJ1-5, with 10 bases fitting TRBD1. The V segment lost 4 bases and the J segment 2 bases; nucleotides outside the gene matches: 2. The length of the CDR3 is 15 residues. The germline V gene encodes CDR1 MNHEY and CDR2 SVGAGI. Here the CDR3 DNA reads TGTGCCAGCAGTTCGGGGACAGGGGGCAATCAGCCCCAGCATTTT. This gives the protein CASSSGTGGNQPQHF.